This section outlines one TCR beta chain sequence together with its context. Its antigen is currently unknown. The CDR3 length is 16 residues. Germline CDR1 is SGHRS and CDR2 is YFSETQ. V lost 3 bases and J 4 bases, leaving 18 bases between the germline ends. Libraries were prepared by immunoSEQ multiplex PCR; TCRdb keeps only in-frame clonotypes and omits some of them. The sample lists about 23,000 clones; 73% were seen once. Prior to sequencing, the ViraFEST assay stimulated PBMC with viral peptide pools, which expanded the antigen-specific CD4+ T cells. The authors isolated CD4+ T cells after roughly eleven days of culture. The study found no prior SARS-CoV-2 infection in the vaccine recipients, who tested negative for nucleocapsid antibodies. The data stem from a study of vaccination effects on CD4 cells after COVID-19. Whole-study findings and limits: Marked clonal contraction was seen in infection- and vaccine-induced clones late after vaccination.

Source: CD4+ T cells from PBMCs cultured with SARS-CoV-2 spike peptides, taken before COVID-19 vaccination. The TCR originated in a human donor who received a COVID-19 vaccine. V usage is TRBV5-1 and J usage is TRBJ2-3; D not certain. CDR3 coding DNA: TGCGCCAGCAGCTCAGTGACCCTTCACGCCCCAGATACGCAGTATTTT. It is translated as CASSSVTLHAPDTQYF.